The rows below give T cell receptor beta chains drawn from one sample of a study of T-cell memory formation after mild COVID-19. TCRdb ran MiXCR on the 5' RACE reads and lists one entry per CDR3 protein. The table lists 68,000 or so distinct CDR3 sequences, 16% of them singletons. The sequencing sample was made of PBMCs or a T cell subset sorted from them (not recorded which). The source is an adult woman who had mild COVID-19 (a few samples of this study predate the infection). Cell type and time point are not known. The CDR3 runs from the conserved cysteine through the conserved F or W. The D gene is left open where the match is weak. The size entry is marked missing in some rows and otherwise reads once, few, many or a size class.

j_gene: TRBJ2-6
abundance: NA
v_gene: TRBV12-3/TRBV12-4
len: 15
d_gene: NA
CDR3nt: TGTGCCAGCAGCCCCCCAGGGGTTGGGGCCAACGTCCTGACTTTC
CDR3aa: CASSPPGVGANVLTF

j_gene: TRBJ2-7
abundance: few
v_gene: TRBV4-1
len: 14
d_gene: NA
CDR3nt: TGCGCCAGCAGCCAGAGAGAAGGATCCTACGAGCAGTACTTC
CDR3aa: CASSQREGSYEQYF

j_gene: TRBJ1-1
abundance: few
v_gene: TRBV10-3
len: 14
d_gene: NA
CDR3nt: TGTGCCATCAGTGAGTCGTTTCGAGACACTGAAGCTTTCTTT
CDR3aa: CAISESFRDTEAFF

j_gene: TRBJ2-7
abundance: NA
v_gene: TRBV7-9
len: 12
d_gene: TRBD1
CDR3nt: TGTGCCGGAGAACAGGGGACCTACGAGCAGTACTTC
CDR3aa: CAGEQGTYEQYF

j_gene: TRBJ2-5
abundance: few
v_gene: TRBV29-1
len: 15
d_gene: NA
CDR3nt: TGCAGCGTTGAACGGGACACTAACATCCAAGAGACCCAGTACTTC
CDR3aa: CSVERDTNIQETQYF

j_gene: TRBJ2-1
abundance: NA
v_gene: TRBV6-5
len: 15
d_gene: TRBD1
CDR3nt: TGTGCCAGTCAAAGGGGACAGGGGCCTAACAATGAGCAGTTCTTC
CDR3aa: CASQRGQGPNNEQFF

j_gene: TRBJ2-7
abundance: NA
v_gene: TRBV12-3/TRBV12-4
len: 13
d_gene: NA
CDR3nt: TGTGCCAGCAGTACCCACAGGGACTACGAGCAGTACTTC
CDR3aa: CASSTHRDYEQYF

j_gene: TRBJ1-1
abundance: few
v_gene: TRBV7-6
len: 15
d_gene: NA
CDR3nt: TGTGCCAGCAGCTTAGGAGGGCCCGAGGGCACTGAAGCTTTCTTT
CDR3aa: CASSLGGPEGTEAFF

j_gene: TRBJ2-1
abundance: NA
v_gene: TRBV2
len: 18
d_gene: TRBD2
CDR3nt: TGTGCCAGCAGCACTAGGGACCCTAGCGGGGGGGCCTACAATGAGCAGTTCTTC
CDR3aa: CASSTRDPSGGAYNEQFF

j_gene: TRBJ2-1
abundance: few
v_gene: TRBV5-1
len: 15
d_gene: NA
CDR3nt: TGCGCCAGCAGCTTTAATAGCGGCTCCTACAATGAGCAGTTCTTC
CDR3aa: CASSFNSGSYNEQFF

j_gene: TRBJ2-5
abundance: few
v_gene: TRBV4-1
len: 16
d_gene: TRBD2
CDR3nt: TGCGCCAGCAGCCAAGAGTTAGCGGGGGTCCTTGAGACCCAGTACTTC
CDR3aa: CASSQELAGVLETQYF

j_gene: TRBJ2-5
abundance: NA
v_gene: TRBV7-9
len: 15
d_gene: TRBD1
CDR3nt: TGTGCCAGCAGCTTGGGAGACAGGGAGTTCGAGACCCAGTACTTC
CDR3aa: CASSLGDREFETQYF

j_gene: TRBJ2-1
abundance: NA
v_gene: TRBV5-1
len: 11
d_gene: NA
CDR3nt: TGCGCCAGCAAGGACCGCAATGAGCAGTTCTTC
CDR3aa: CASKDRNEQFF

j_gene: TRBJ1-1
abundance: few
v_gene: TRBV10-3
len: 12
d_gene: TRBD1
CDR3nt: TGTGCCATCGCTCAGGGGGTCACTGAAGCTTTCTTT
CDR3aa: CAIAQGVTEAFF

j_gene: TRBJ2-4
abundance: NA
v_gene: TRBV15
len: 13
d_gene: NA
CDR3nt: TGTGCCACCAGAGGCGAAGGGGGTGACATTCAGTACTTC
CDR3aa: CATRGEGGDIQYF

j_gene: TRBJ2-2
abundance: NA
v_gene: TRBV6-5
len: 16
d_gene: TRBD2
CDR3nt: TGTGGCAGCAGTTACGGCGGGGGGGCGTACACCGGGGAGCTGTTTTTT
CDR3aa: CGSSYGGGAYTGELFF

j_gene: TRBJ2-7
abundance: few
v_gene: TRBV13
len: 17
d_gene: NA
CDR3nt: TGTGCCAGCAGTTTAGGGGTGACGGGACAAGCGCAGGACGAGCAGTACTTC
CDR3aa: CASSLGVTGQAQDEQYF

j_gene: TRBJ2-7
abundance: NA
v_gene: TRBV27
len: 14
d_gene: NA
CDR3nt: TGTGCCAGCAGTTTATGGGCCAACTCCTACGAGCAGTACTTC
CDR3aa: CASSLWANSYEQYF

j_gene: TRBJ2-3
abundance: NA
v_gene: TRBV7-9
len: 19
d_gene: NA
CDR3nt: TGTGCCAGCAGCACCGCCCCAGGAACAGCGGGTTACGGGACAGATACGCAGTATTTT
CDR3aa: CASSTAPGTAGYGTDTQYF

j_gene: TRBJ2-7
abundance: NA
v_gene: TRBV7-9
len: 14
d_gene: TRBD1
CDR3nt: TGTGCCAGCAGTTGGGACAGGACATCCTACGAGCAGTACTTC
CDR3aa: CASSWDRTSYEQYF

j_gene: TRBJ2-1
abundance: NA
v_gene: TRBV18
len: 17
d_gene: NA
CDR3nt: TGTGCCAGCTCACCAAGTAGTGACTCGCCCTTTTACAATGAGCAGTTCTTC
CDR3aa: CASSPSSDSPFYNEQFF

j_gene: TRBJ2-1
abundance: few
v_gene: TRBV4-1
len: 14
d_gene: TRBD1
CDR3nt: TGCGCCAGCAGCCAAGCCTTGACAGGGACTGAGCAGTTCTTC
CDR3aa: CASSQALTGTEQFF

j_gene: TRBJ2-1
abundance: NA
v_gene: TRBV5-1
len: 15
d_gene: TRBD2
CDR3nt: TGCGCCAGCAGCTTGGGACTAGCGGGAGGGGATGAGCAGTTCTTC
CDR3aa: CASSLGLAGGDEQFF